The clone carrying this T cell receptor beta chain has a handful of counts. These data come from a study of blood T cell repertoires in COVID-19. Study context: The cDNA or gDNA used as material had been derived from T cells, B-cell-depleted T cells, or PBMCs.

Per the original methods: Cell counts per sample came from amplifying reference gene primers. Profiled with immunoSEQ multiplex PCR; TCRdb holds only in-frame clones, not every one. From that table come the V and J calls and clone size; the DNA was used to work out D and trimming. The sample holds 140,000 or so clones; approximately 78% are singletons and the top ten take less than 5%. Sequenced sample: peripheral blood. The TCR was taken from a woman older than 75 with acute or convalescent COVID-19.

The CDR3 spells CATKRQGATYEQYF. Here the CDR3 DNA reads TGTGCCACGAAGCGGCAGGGGGCAACCTACGAGCAGTACTTC. The J gene is TRBJ2-7, the V gene TRBV7-2, with 8 bases matching TRBD1. The length of the CDR3 is 14 residues. Germline CDR1 reads SGHTA; CDR2 reads FQGNSA. J lost 2 bases, V lost 10 bases, and 10 bases had no gene match.